A single sample gave rise to the 10 T cell receptor beta chains below, sequenced in a study of CDR3 diversity in severe acne. MiXCR was run by TCRdb on the PCR reads, yielding one entry per CDR3 protein. The table lists 79,000 or so distinct CDR3 sequences, roughly 49% of them singletons. Specimen: blood. Receptors originate from a male donor with severe acne vulgaris.

V and J are TRBV12-5 and TRBJ1-2, with TRBD1 as a possible D gene (5 bases). From germline, CDR1 is LGHNT and CDR2 FRNRAP. Trimming took 6 bases from V and 5 from J, leaving 16 bases between them. This CDR3 region has 14 residues. This CDR3 reads CASGPDRVWYGYTF. The CDR3 coding sequence is TGTGCTAGTGGCCCCGACAGAGTATGGTATGGCTACACCTTC.

This rearrangement joins TRBV11-2 to TRBJ2-7; D ambiguous. V was cut by 1 base and J by 3 bases, with 7 bases left in between. CDR1 and CDR2 from the germline V gene are SGHAT and FQNNGV. The CDR3 runs 13 residues. This CDR3 reads CASSLGPGYEQYF. CDR3 sequence (DNA): TGTGCCAGCAGCTTAGGCCCAGGCTACGAGCAGTACTTC.

V gene TRBV25-1 combines with J gene TRBJ2-1; TRBD2 matches at 8 bases. Germline V CDR1 and CDR2: MGHDK, SYGVNS. This CDR3 is 15 amino acids long. Trimming cost V 2 bases and J 8 bases; bases outside gene matches: 8. In DNA, the CDR3 is TGTGCCAGCAGTGAAGGCGGGAGGAGTATCGATGAGCAGTTCTTC. This gives the protein CASSEGGRSIDEQFF.

There are many counts of this clonotype. J is TRBJ2-7 and V is TRBV19, with D perhaps matching TRBD1 (6 bases). Trimming cost V 7 bases and J 5 bases, with 18 bases left between them. CDR1 is LNHDA and CDR2 is SQIVND in the germline V gene (reference sequence). This CDR3 is 14 amino acids long. CDR3 region: CASMGLTGQHEQYF. The CDR3 DNA reads TGTGCCAGTATGGGCCTTACAGGGCAGCACGAGCAGTACTTC.

The rearrangement uses TRBV29-1 and TRBJ2-7, with TRBD2 matching over 9 bases. This CDR3 comprises 13 residues. From germline, CDR1 is SQVTM and CDR2 ANQGSEA. V lost 3 bases, J lost 2 bases, and 2 bases stayed unmatched. CDR3 protein: CSVEAGGPYEQYF. CDR3 in DNA: TGCAGCGTTGAGGCGGGAGGGCCCTACGAGCAGTACTTC.

This chain connects TRBV25-1 to TRBJ2-5; the D gene is possibly TRBD1 (6 bases). The V gene's germline CDR1 is MGHDK and CDR2 SYGVNS. This CDR3 has 13 amino acids. The V and J ends lost 5 bases and 4 bases respectively, with 11 bases between them. CDR3 region: CASSPPGVETQYF. The CDR3 DNA reads TGTGCCAGCAGTCCCCCAGGGGTAGAGACCCAGTACTTC.

The chain employs TRBV20-1 and TRBJ2-3, with 8 nucleotides matching TRBD2. Germline lookup yields CDR1 DFQATT and CDR2 SNEGSKA (reference sequence). The CDR3 totals 16 residues. With 0 bases clipped from V and 5 bases from J, the junction kept 10 bases outside the gene matches. The CDR3 DNA reads TGCAGTGCTAGAGATCTAATGGCGGGAGGCGTAGATACGCAGTATTTT. Translating gives CSARDLMAGGVDTQYF.

The chain carries TRBV5-1 and TRBJ1-1; 9 nucleotides line up with TRBD1. The CDR3 spans 14 residues. Trimming took 3 bases from V and 3 from J; bases not matched to a gene: 3. Germline V gene data show CDR1 as SGHRS and CDR2 as YFSETQ. This CDR3 is CASSSGQGYTEAFF. The DNA of the CDR3 is TGCGCCAGCAGCTCGGGACAGGGCTACACTGAAGCTTTCTTT.

The chain recombines TRBV7-3 with TRBJ1-5; unclear D gene. The germline CDR1 and CDR2 sequences are SGHTA and FQGTGA. The CDR3 contains 13 residues. The V end was cut by 5 bases, the J end by 7 bases, with 12 bases between. DNA of the CDR3: TGTGCCAGCAGCCTGGGGAATGGCCAGCCCCAGCATTTT. Residues: CASSLGNGQPQHF.

This clonotype appeared a single time. The chain uses TRBV9 and TRBJ2-2; D uncertain. CDR1 is SGDLS, CDR2 YYNGEE, per germline. The V gene lost 5 bases and the J gene lost 10 bases, with 18 bases spanning the gap. The CDR3 totals 14 residues. The CDR3 reads CASSLRYFRVELFF. DNA for the CDR3: TGTGCCAGCAGTTTACGGTACTTCCGGGTGGAGCTGTTTTTT.